This TCR beta chain appears in the sequencing data of a study of blood T cell repertoires in COVID-19 (dated by TCRdb to about 2020). A note on the overall study: Collaborator samples came from the United States, Italy and Spain and covered acute and convalescent phases of COVID-19. Deeply sampled blood TCRbeta repertoires from subjects exposed to, actively infected with, or recovered from COVID-19 were included in the dataset. Samples came from the ongoing ImmuneRACE study (first 160 participants) plus 1,254 subjects from 6 global collaborators. The prospective study material was composed of cDNA or gDNA derived from T cells, B-cell-depleted T cells, or PBMCs. Where available, HLA class I and class II types were taken from metadata supplied by the sample provider and were not determined by assay-based typing. The sample metadata nearly always contained a de-identified subject ID, COVID-19 status, age in years and sex. The repertoires were made available in a free public database intended to serve as a resource for research on the immune response to SARS-CoV-2. What the authors observed across the whole study: The amount of clinical and demographic metadata varied by source and participant and was provided uncurated.

Enrolling through a virtual design, the prospective study's participants ranged in age from roughly 18 to 95 years and lived across roughly 23 United States geographic areas. Cohort assignment in the prospective study relied on participant-reported clinical history from a screening survey and a study questionnaire. Recovered participants in ImmuneRACE Cohort 3 were defined as having two consecutive negative NP/OP PCR tests, clearance from a healthcare professional, or resolution of symptoms. In the prospective study, whole blood, serum and a nasopharyngeal or oropharyngeal swab were collected from each participant by mobile phlebotomists. Over a roughly two-month period, participants in the prospective study had the option of providing additional blood draws and questionnaires. Prospective study blood samples were shipped either frozen or at room temperature before DNA extraction. From the cysteine up to the phenylalanine, the CDR3 has a length of 17 residues. Only the CDR3 portion is preserved as DNA: 51 bases, with reading frame beginning at the first base. Per the germline V gene, ENHRY is the CDR1 and SYGVKD is the CDR2. Trimming removed 2 bases from V and 0 bases from J; the gene matches leave 8 bases unexplained.

Concerning this clone: No antigen is known for it. Base qualities were left out, and no much larger clone turns up one base away.

The immunoSEQ Assay, a bias-controlled multiplex PCR, was used to amplify TCRbeta CDR3 regions from genomic DNA. Turning to the authors' computational methods: The number of nucleated cells in each sample was estimated by amplification of reference gene primers within the assay. Sequence reads were collapsed and filtered to measure the absolute abundance of every unique TCRbeta CDR3 rearrangement. For each sample, productive Simpson clonality was calculated as the square root of Simpson's diversity index across productive rearrangements. TCRdb took over this immuneACCESS table, retaining in-frame rearrangements with V and J assigned. Such tables are incomplete; in checked studies, under half of the missing clones stem from an unresolved V gene, and the remainder is unexplained. The DNA gave D and trimming, while V, J and clone size come from that table. In all, the sample holds about 180,000 clones, and about nine tenths of those were seen once. The ten biggest clones cover 9% of the sample.

This receptor was taken from a woman aged 18-29 years who had recovered from COVID-19. The sequence is built from TRBV10-3 and TRBJ2-3, with 7 junctional bases fitting TRBD2. The sample taken for sequencing was PBMCs or T cells enriched from blood (not recorded which). CDR3 protein: CAISEPHLAASTDTQYF. The DNA reads as follows: TGTGCCATCAGTGAGCCCCATCTAGCGGCGAGCACAGATACGCAGTATTTT.